This paragraph reports one TCR beta chain. This record belongs to a study of cytomegalovirus exposure and HLA in healthy donors. Amplification used 60 Vbeta primers and 13 Jbeta primers. The table came from immunoSEQ multiplex PCR; TCRdb's copy has only in-frame clones and leaves some out. The sample's table shows more than 70,000 clones. With 5 bases removed from V and 3 bases from J, the gap between germline ends came to 9 bases. The V gene's germline CDR1 is SGHTA and CDR2 FQGNSA. The CDR3 loop spans 13 amino acids. The sample was PBMCs. This chain uses TRBV7-2 with TRBJ2-3, with D possibly matching TRBD1 (5 bases). The clonotype was recovered from a woman aged 55-70 years in good health and CMV-seronegative. The CDR3 DNA reads TGTGCCAGCAGCCGGCAGGGAACAGATACGCAGTATTTT. This sequence encodes CASSRQGTDTQYF.